Described below is a single T cell receptor beta chain sequence and its context. TCRdb processed the 5' RACE reads anew with MiXCR; each CDR3 protein has one entry. This sample has about 57,000 distinct CDR3 sequences; about a sixth occur once, and the top ten carry roughly 4.7%. The sample belongs to a study of T cells of healthy individuals. The CDR3 length is 13 residues. V lost 4 bases, J lost 6 bases, and 13 bases lay in between. Germline CDR1 reads KGHSH; CDR2 reads LQKENI. This chain connects TRBV18 to TRBJ2-7, with D tentatively TRBD1 (5 bases). The TCR originated in a human donor in good health. The CDR3 region has the DNA TGTGCCAGCTCACGTCAGGGAAATGGCGAGCAGTACTTC. It encodes CASSRQGNGEQYF.